This T cell receptor beta chain originates from a study of T cell changes during pregnancy in multiple sclerosis. Trimming took off 5 bases at V and 0 bases at J, with 2 bases between the two ends. Germline lookup yields CDR1 SGHTA and CDR2 FQGNSA. The CDR3 sequence is 11 residues long. Using immunoSEQ multiplex PCR, the repertoire was profiled, and TCRdb retains in-frame clones only, with some absent. Seen here are around 51,000 clones, under 95% observed once, and the top ten hold about 0.56%. The chain joins TRBV7-2 to TRBJ2-7; D is unresolved. The receptor was isolated from a female donor with multiple sclerosis, enrolled in a pregnancy study. The specimen was CD4+ T cells from peripheral blood mononuclear cells, collected in the second trimester of pregnancy. CDR3: CASSLSYEQYF. As DNA, the CDR3 is TGTGCCAGCAGCCTCTCCTACGAGCAGTACTTC.